This TCR beta chain was sequenced during a study of cytomegalovirus exposure and HLA in healthy donors. Study-level points and caveats: 87-base-pair reads could not separate some V segments, including TRBV6-2 and TRBV6-3.

Concerning this clone itself: Antigen specificity is unknown. Other DNA sequences in the same sample also yield this CDR3.

Germline CDR1 and CDR2: LGHNT and FRNRAP. The CDR3 spans 19 residues. V shed 5 bases, J shed 3 bases, and the junction held 15 bases outside the gene matches. It was with 60 Vbeta and 13 Jbeta primers that the PCR ran. Assay: immunoSEQ multiplex PCR; the TCRdb copy retains only in-frame clones and omits some. Among nearly 200,000 clones listed, 87% were seen once. The TCR comes from a man aged 25-40 years in good health and CMV-seronegative. The sample comprised PBMCs. The V gene is TRBV12-5, the J gene TRBJ2-5; TRBD2 aligns across 13 bases. The CDR3 is CASGDLTSGRRGKKETQYF. DNA for the CDR3: TGTGCTAGTGGTGACCTGACTAGCGGGAGGCGGGGGAAAAAAGAGACCCAGTACTTC.